The next 30 T cell receptor beta chains were all read from a single sample in a study of CD8 T cells in ankylosing spondylitis. TCRdb ran MiXCR on the 5' RACE reads and lists one entry per CDR3 protein. The profile shows 150,000 or so distinct CDR3 sequences, around 8.9% of them singletons. Sequencing was performed on blood, either unsorted or a sorted T cell fraction (not recorded which). The receptors stem from a female donor with ankylosing spondylitis or in good health (not recorded which).

The chain carries TRBV20-1 and TRBJ2-1; 10 nucleotides align to TRBD2. Germline V gene lookup returns CDR1 DFQATT and CDR2 SNEGSKA (reference sequence). Trimming removed 0 bases from V and 3 bases from J; junction bases left unmatched: 11. The CDR3 is made up of 18 amino acids. The CDR3 DNA is TGCAGTGCTAGAGATGTCCGGGCCTTAGCGGGAGGCTACAATGAGCAGTTCTTC. Translating it yields CSARDVRALAGGYNEQFF.

This clonotype came up many times. The chain has TRBV12-3 or TRBV12-4 and TRBJ2-2, with 7 bases lining up with TRBD2. This CDR3 is built from 17 residues. V lost 8 bases, J lost 0 bases, and 12 bases stayed unmatched. For the CDR3, the DNA is TGTGCCAGCGGGAGGGTCTCTCGACAACCGAACACCGGGGAGCTGTTTTTT. Translation: CASGRVSRQPNTGELFF.

The chain carries TRBV12-3 or TRBV12-4 and TRBJ2-1; possible D gene TRBD2, 6 bases. The CDR3 is 15 amino acids. Trimming cost V 0 bases and J 6 bases, with 12 bases left between them. CDR3 protein: CASSLAGDSGNEQFF. The DNA for the CDR3 is TGTGCCAGCAGTTTAGCGGGAGATAGCGGCAATGAGCAGTTCTTC.

This clonotype was seen a handful of times. The V and J genes are TRBV4-3 and TRBJ2-3; D remains unclear. The germline V gene encodes CDR1 LGHNA and CDR2 YSLEER. Trimming removed 1 base at V and 1 base at J, with 9 bases between. The CDR3 spans 15 residues. The CDR3 DNA reads TGCGCCAGCAGCCAAGGCAACAGAGGCACAGATACGCAGTATTTT. This encodes CASSQGNRGTDTQYF.

This clonotype has a count of ten or more. The chain carries TRBV11-2 and TRBJ2-1, with unresolved D. Trimming took off 7 bases at V and 12 bases at J, with 13 bases between the two ends. Germline CDR1 is SGHAT and CDR2 is FQNNGV. The CDR3 loop spans 11 amino acids. The CDR3 coding sequence is TGTGCCAGCACCCGGACCGTGGGGCAGTTCTTC. It yields the protein CASTRTVGQFF. Filled out from reference TRBV11-2 and TRBJ2-1, the complete variable domain reads EAGVAQSPRYKIIEKRQSVAFWCNPISGHATLYWYQQILGQGPKLLIQFQNNGVVDDSQLPKDRFSAERLKGVDSTLKIQPAKLEDSAVYLCASTRTVGQFFGPGTRLTVL.

This clonotype has a handful of counts. CDR3 sequence (DNA): TGTGCCAGCATGGGGGGGATCTCCTACGAGCAGTACTTC. As protein: CASMGGISYEQYF. The chain is built from TRBV28 and TRBJ2-7; TRBD2 matches 7 bases. Germline CDR1 is MDHEN and CDR2 is SYDVKM. V lost 7 bases, J lost 0 bases, and 3 bases stayed unmatched. The CDR3 has 13 amino acids.

This chain joins TRBV27 and TRBJ2-7; D unresolved. The CDR3 totals 15 residues. Trimming took off 6 bases at V and 1 base at J, with 16 bases between the two ends. In germline, CDR1 is MNHEY, CDR2 SMNVEV (reference sequence). The CDR3 loop is CASSPGSSPSYEQYF. The CDR3 DNA reads TGTGCCAGCAGCCCGGGTTCTAGTCCTTCCTACGAGCAGTACTTC.

This clonotype was detected a few times. The chain has TRBV24-1 and TRBJ2-1, with D unclear. Looked up from germline, CDR1 is KGHDR and CDR2 is SFDVKD. V dropped 4 bases and J dropped 9 bases, with 12 bases sitting between them. This CDR3 comprises 13 residues. The CDR3 region has the DNA TGTGCCACCAGTGACCGGTCGGTGGGTGAGCAGTTCTTC. Protein sequence: CATSDRSVGEQFF.

A word on this clonotype: A read error is likely, as this CDR3 ends without the conserved phenylalanine or tryptophan. V usage is TRBV7-2 and J usage is TRBJ2-3; 9 nucleotides align to TRBD2. Trimming cost V 5 bases and J 0 bases; bases outside gene matches: 3. Germline V lookup: CDR1 SGHTA, CDR2 FQGNSA. CDR3 size: 15 residues. The chain's CDR3 is CASSPSGASTDTQYY. Written as DNA, the CDR3 is TGTGCCAGCAGCCCTAGCGGGGCCAGCACAGATACGCAGTATTAT.

This clonotype was detected ten times or more. The V gene is TRBV20-1, the J gene TRBJ1-2; possibly TRBD1 for D (6 bases). CDR3 size: 12 residues. Per germline, CDR1 DFQATT and CDR2 SNEGSKA (reference sequence). V dropped 4 bases and J dropped 2 bases, with 8 bases sitting between them. The CDR3 DNA reads as TGCAGTGCTAAAGGACAGAACTATGGCTACACCTTC. It specifies CSAKGQNYGYTF.

The gene calls are TRBV2 and TRBJ1-5, with 8 bases matching TRBD1. Per the germline V gene, CDR1 is SNHLY and CDR2 is FYNNEI. Trimming took 3 bases from V and 6 from J; bases not matched to a gene: 4. The CDR3 extends over 14 amino acids. The CDR3 sequence is CASSDRGLGQPQHF. Written as DNA, the CDR3 is TGTGCCAGCAGTGACAGGGGGCTAGGTCAGCCCCAGCATTTT.

The chain's CDR3 is CASSQDKRGLPNYGYTF. In DNA, the CDR3 is TGCGCCAGCAGCCAAGATAAAAGGGGGTTACCTAACTATGGCTACACCTTC. The chain links TRBV4-3 to TRBJ1-2; a weak D match, TRBD1 (6 bases). The CDR3 runs to 17 residues. The germline V gene has CDR1 LGHNA and CDR2 YSLEER. Trimming removed 0 bases at V and 0 bases at J, with 14 bases between.

Ten or more counts support this clonotype. The gene calls are TRBV12-3 or TRBV12-4 and TRBJ2-5; 10 bases agree with TRBD2. Trimming took 6 bases from V and 5 from J; bases not matched to a gene: 9. The CDR3 loop spans 15 amino acids. The CDR3 DNA reads TGTGCCAGCAGCCGCCCGGCTAGCGGGAGTGAGACCCAGTACTTC. Amino acid sequence: CASSRPASGSETQYF.

This chain connects TRBV5-5 to TRBJ2-7, with D tentatively TRBD1 (7 bases). The CDR3 covers 13 residues. Germline CDR1 reads SGHKS; CDR2 reads YYEKEE (reference sequence). The germline V and J ends were trimmed by 5 bases and 2 bases, with 11 bases remaining between them. CDR3 in DNA: TGTGCCAGCAGAGCAGGGGGGACCTACGAGCAGTACTTC. It yields the protein CASRAGGTYEQYF. Supplemented by reference TRBV5-5 and TRBJ2-7, the full variable domain reads DAGVTQSPTHLIKTRGQQVTLRCSPISGHKSVSWYQQVLGQGPQFIFQYYEKEERGRGNFPDRFSARQFPNYSSELNVNALLLGDSALYLCASRAGGTYEQYFGPGTRLTVT.

A few counts support this clonotype. The rearrangement links TRBV6-2 or TRBV6-3 to TRBJ2-2; possibly TRBD1 for D (6 bases). The CDR3 contains 16 residues. V lost 2 bases, J lost 0 bases, and 10 bases lay in between. The germline V gene has CDR1 MNHEY and CDR2 SVGEGT. The CDR3 is CASSYPTGPNTGELFF. The CDR3 region has the DNA TGTGCCAGCAGTTACCCCACAGGGCCGAACACCGGGGAGCTGTTTTTT.

This clonotype has only a few counts. The chain carries TRBV5-5 and TRBJ2-5; D is ambiguous. The CDR3 is 11 residues long. Germline V gene lookup returns CDR1 SGHKS and CDR2 YYEKEE (reference sequence). Trimming left V 6 bases short and J 1 base short, with 4 bases between. The CDR3 protein is CASKFQETQYF. CDR3 bases: TGTGCCAGCAAATTCCAAGAGACCCAGTACTTC.

This clonotype was observed a handful of times. The V and J genes are TRBV7-9 and TRBJ1-2; no clear D. Germline lookup yields CDR1 SEHNR and CDR2 FQNEAQ (reference sequence). The V end lost 10 bases, the J end lost 4 bases, and 7 bases lay between the germline ends. The CDR3 runs 10 residues. In DNA, the CDR3 is TGTGCCACATACTTCTATGGCTACACCTTC. It encodes CATYFYGYTF.

This clonotype was observed a few times. V is TRBV6-1 and J is TRBJ2-1, with TRBD1 identical over 7 bases. The CDR3 sequence is 15 residues long. Germline lookup yields CDR1 MNHNS and CDR2 SASEGT. V trimming: 5 bases; J trimming: 0 bases; junction bases outside the gene matches: 4. CDR3 loop: CASSQQGSSYNEQFF. DNA for the CDR3: TGTGCCAGCAGTCAACAGGGGAGCTCCTACAATGAGCAGTTCTTC.

The rearrangement links TRBV10-3 to TRBJ2-3, with a possible D match to TRBD1 (6 bases). Trimming shortened V by 2 bases and J by 3 bases, and 18 bases separated the two germline ends. The CDR3 consists of 17 residues. Germline CDR1 and CDR2: ENHRY and SYGVKD. The CDR3 loop reads CAISEGATGLGTDTQYF. DNA for the CDR3: TGTGCCATCAGTGAGGGGGCTACAGGGCTCGGTACAGATACGCAGTATTTT.

This clonotype was seen only a few times. This chain links TRBV19 with TRBJ2-1; 12 nucleotides match TRBD2. V shed 3 bases and J 2 bases; nucleotides not matched to a gene: 17. This CDR3 is 21 amino acids long. The germline CDR1 and CDR2 sequences are LNHDA and SQIVND (reference sequence). The DNA of the CDR3 is TGTGCCAGTAGTATCCCCCGACAGGGACTAGCGGGCGCCTCCCCCTACAATGAGCAGTTCTTC. Translated: CASSIPRQGLAGASPYNEQFF.

This clonotype was observed a handful of times. The chain employs TRBV2 and TRBJ2-7; D might be TRBD2 (7 bases). CDR1 SNHLY and CDR2 FYNNEI come from the germline V gene. Trimming removed 2 bases at V and 2 bases at J, with 13 bases between. The CDR3 runs 15 residues. In DNA, the CDR3 is TGTGCCAGCAGTGAAAGGGGGGGTACCCCCTACGAGCAGTACTTC. It yields the protein CASSERGGTPYEQYF.

The chain is built from TRBV7-9 and TRBJ2-1; possible D gene TRBD2, 5 bases. The CDR3 runs 15 residues. In germline, CDR1 is SEHNR, CDR2 FQNEAQ (reference sequence). Trimming removed 0 bases from V and 9 bases from J, with 15 bases in between. CDR3 protein: CASSLARGLAVEQFF. CDR3 bases: TGTGCCAGCAGCTTAGCTCGCGGGCTAGCAGTTGAGCAGTTCTTC.

This clonotype was seen a few times. This sequence joins TRBV11-2 and TRBJ2-3; the match to TRBD2 covers 8 bases. The CDR3 is 15 residues long. The ends lost 2 bases at V and 5 bases at J; junction bases unmatched: 6. The germline CDR1 and CDR2 sequences are SGHAT and FQNNGV. CDR3 residues: CASSLSSGSGDTQYF. CDR3 DNA: TGTGCCAGCAGCTTATCCAGCGGGAGTGGAGATACGCAGTATTTT.

For the CDR3, the DNA is TGTGCCAGCAGCTTAATAAGATTCTCCTACAATGAGCAGTTCTTC. Protein: CASSLIRFSYNEQFF. This rearrangement joins TRBV7-2 to TRBJ2-1; D ambiguous. Between the trimmed V and J ends, which lost 2 bases and 0 bases, there was a span of 8 bases. The CDR3 has 15 residues. From germline, CDR1 is SGHTA and CDR2 FQGNSA.

V gene TRBV4-3 combines with J gene TRBJ2-2; D uncertain. The germline CDR1 and CDR2 sequences are LGHNA and YSLEER. V was trimmed by 8 bases and J by 0 bases, leaving 7 bases between them. The CDR3 covers 13 residues. The CDR3 DNA reads TGCGCCAGCGGACGGACGAACACCGGGGAGCTGTTTTTT. Translation: CASGRTNTGELFF.

J is TRBJ2-1 and V is TRBV7-9; 9 bases line up with TRBD2. V lost 5 bases to trimming and J lost 5 bases; unmatched junction nucleotides: 10. CDR1 and CDR2 (germline): SEHNR, FQNEAQ (reference sequence). This CDR3 is 16 amino acids long. CDR3 nucleotides: TGTGCCAGCAGCCGGGTTGGCGGGAGGGCTAACAATGAGCAGTTCTTC. This codes for CASSRVGGRANNEQFF.

The table lists this clonotype with many counts. The rearrangement uses TRBV7-2 and TRBJ2-7; either TRBD1 or TRBD2 may fit D (6 bases each). V was clipped by 5 bases and J by 2 bases, with 13 bases between them. CDR1 is SGHTA and CDR2 is FQGNSA in the germline V gene. The CDR3 is 14 residues long. This chain's CDR3 is CASSSGGGPYEQYF. The DNA of the CDR3 is TGTGCCAGCAGCAGTGGAGGGGGTCCCTACGAGCAGTACTTC. Full variable domain (missing parts from reference TRBV7-2 and TRBJ2-7): GAGVSQSPSNKVTEKGKDVELRCDPISGHTALYWYRQSLGQGLEFLIYFQGNSAPDKSGLPSDRFSAERTGGSVSTLTIQRTQQEDSAVYLCASSSGGGPYEQYFGPGTRLTVT.

This clonotype was picked up a small number of times. The chain joins TRBV7-2 to TRBJ2-7, with D perhaps given as TRBD1 or TRBD2 (5 bases each). V lost 1 base to trimming and J lost 1 base, with 17 bases between them. The germline gives CDR1 SGHTA, CDR2 FQGNSA. The CDR3 runs to 17 residues. The CDR3 coding sequence is TGTGCCAGCAGCTTAGAGCTGGGACGGATCACGTCCTACGAGCAGTACTTC. This sequence encodes CASSLELGRITSYEQYF.

This clonotype was counted between two and nine times. The chain couples TRBV5-1 to TRBJ2-1; 10 bases map to TRBD1. There are 15 residues in the CDR3. Germline V gene sequence: CDR1 SGHRS, CDR2 YFSETQ. Germline trimming cut 4 bases from V and 8 bases from J; bases unmatched to any gene: 9. CDR3 amino acids: CASSLTGTGADEQFF. The CDR3 coding sequence is TGCGCCAGCAGCCTAACCGGGACAGGGGCCGATGAGCAGTTCTTC.

In its sample, this clonotype was seen many times. This sequence joins TRBV19 and TRBJ2-1; D is uncertain. Germline CDR1 is LNHDA and CDR2 is SQIVND (reference sequence). The CDR3 covers 14 residues. V was cut by 2 bases and J by 5 bases, with 10 bases left in between. For the CDR3, the DNA is TGTGCCAGTAGTATACCCCAATTCGACAATGAGCAGTTCTTC. It yields the protein CASSIPQFDNEQFF. The complete variable domain, with remaining parts taken from reference TRBV19 and TRBJ2-1, reads DGGITQSPKYLFRKEGQNVTLSCEQNLNHDAMYWYRQDPGQGLRLIYYSQIVNDFQKGDIAEGYSVSREKKESFPLTVTSAQKNPTAFYLCASSIPQFDNEQFFGPGTRLTVL.